This T cell receptor beta chain was recovered during a study of beta chain features in type 1 diabetes. Study at large: Comparable age, gender and cell yields were observed in patients relative to healthy donors. Study-wide findings and caveats: In all four CD4+ subsets, TCRB CDR3 length was significantly, moderately reduced in type 1 diabetes. Cells carrying high TCR expression could end up over-represented when cDNA is sequenced. The naive, central memory and Treg TCRB repertoires of patients appeared to be more similar to one another than those of healthy donors.

Reverse transcribing all isolated RNA meant expressed TCRB transcripts were sequenced. Clones were read by immunoSEQ multiplex PCR, and TCRdb kept only the in-frame ones, dropping some. This sample yields roughly 330,000 clones, of which about 10% are seen a single time; more than 0.015% belongs to the top ten. CDR3 length: 15 amino acids. Looked up from germline, CDR1 is SGDLS and CDR2 is YYNGEE. The V end lost 2 bases, the J end lost 0 bases, and 10 bases lay between the germline ends. With respect to this clone: No antigen is known for it.

Sequenced sample: naive CD4+ T cells from blood. The receptor was isolated from a woman in her 30s in good health. The chain is built from TRBV9 and TRBJ2-3; D unresolved. The CDR3 DNA reads as TGTGCCAGCAGCGTTACTAACGCGAGCACAGATACGCAGTATTTT. This sequence encodes CASSVTNASTDTQYF.